This T cell receptor beta chain stems from a study of cytomegalovirus exposure and HLA in healthy donors. Study-wide findings and caveats: The listing of 150 to 200 TCR beta chains classed them as cytomegalovirus-associated. Reports credit the classifier with highly specific, highly sensitive diagnosis of cytomegalovirus status.

Sequencing was performed with immunoSEQ multiplex PCR; in TCRdb, only in-frame clones are kept and a portion is missing. The sample carries a few hundred thousand clones, under 95% recorded once. This clone appeared once. As yet, its antigen is unknown. The specimen was PBMCs. This sequence originates from a woman under 30 in good health and CMV-seronegative.

CDR3 sequence: CATSRTQQGTYTF. In nucleotides, the CDR3 is TGTGCCACCAGCAGAACTCAACAGGGCACCTACACCTTC. The J gene is TRBJ1-2, the V gene TRBV15; a possible D gene is TRBD1 (6 bases). The germline V gene encodes CDR1 LNHNV and CDR2 YYDKDF (reference sequence). Trimming removed 2 bases at V and 10 bases at J, with 14 bases between. The CDR3 loop spans 13 amino acids.